This T cell receptor (beta chain) was obtained from a study of T cell responses to AZD1222 COVID-19 vaccine. This clone appeared a few times. Its matching antigen is unknown. Method: immunoSEQ multiplex PCR; TCRdb's copy keeps in-frame clones and lacks some. The sample lists under 200,000 clones; roughly nine tenths were seen once. The CDR3 is 17 residues long. Trimming cost V 3 bases and J 8 bases; bases outside gene matches: 11. The germline CDR1 and CDR2 sequences are LGHNA and YSLEER. Study findings and constraints: Donors were largely white British and mainly female; clonal diversity was possibly underestimated. Just a handful of people given AZD1222 tested seropositive at baseline.

J is TRBJ1-4 and V is TRBV4-3; 11 bases line up with TRBD1. This clonotype was obtained from an adult in good health. The sample consisted of peripheral blood, taken on day 0 of AZD1222 vaccination. The CDR3: CASSQRGPGQGGEKLFF. The CDR3 coding sequence is TGCGCCAGCAGCCAGAGGGGGCCGGGACAGGGGGGAGAAAAACTGTTTTTT.